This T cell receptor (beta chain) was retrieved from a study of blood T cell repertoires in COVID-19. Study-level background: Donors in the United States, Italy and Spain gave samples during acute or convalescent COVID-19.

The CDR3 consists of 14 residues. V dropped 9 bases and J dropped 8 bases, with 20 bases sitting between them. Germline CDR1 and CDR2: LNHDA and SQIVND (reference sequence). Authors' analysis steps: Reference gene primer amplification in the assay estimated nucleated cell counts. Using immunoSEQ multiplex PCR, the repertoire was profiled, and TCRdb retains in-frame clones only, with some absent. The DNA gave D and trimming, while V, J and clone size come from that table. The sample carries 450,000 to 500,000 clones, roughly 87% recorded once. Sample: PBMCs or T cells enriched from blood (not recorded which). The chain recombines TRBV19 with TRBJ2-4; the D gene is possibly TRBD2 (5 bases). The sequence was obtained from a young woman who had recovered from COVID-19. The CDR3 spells CASSLSGDGDIQYF. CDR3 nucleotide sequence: TGTGCCAGCTCATTGTCCGGGGATGGGGACATTCAGTACTTC.